This section outlines one T cell receptor (beta chain) sequence together with its context. Its matching antigen is unknown. This CDR3 is 15 amino acids long. The germline CDR1 and CDR2 sequences are SGHTA and FQGNSA. V was pared by 6 bases and J by 8 bases, with 20 bases between. This entry comes from a study of cytomegalovirus exposure and HLA in healthy donors. Study background: In a previous analysis, more than 90 million unique TCR beta sequences were found from 150 million to 200 million T cells. Study-level points and caveats: CMV serostatus stood as the only immune exposure information on hand. Rarity marked most TCR sequences, yet some public TCRs occurred in many donors.

PCR primers comprised 60 Vbeta and 13 Jbeta primers. Assay: immunoSEQ multiplex PCR; the TCRdb copy retains only in-frame clones and omits some. This sample yields about 55,000 clones, of which 70% to 85% are seen a single time; approximately 1.4% belongs to the top ten. Sequencing was performed on PBMCs. This receptor was taken from a man younger than 45 in good health and CMV-seronegative. This chain uses TRBV7-2 with TRBJ2-1; tentative D call: TRBD2 (7 bases). CDR3 residues: CASRLQGGQSYEQFF. The CDR3 coding sequence is TGTGCCAGCAGGCTACAGGGAGGGCAATCATATGAGCAGTTCTTC.